The rows below give T cell receptor beta chains drawn from one sample of a study of blood T cell repertoires in COVID-19. Repertoires were generated with immunoSEQ multiplex PCR, while TCRdb's copy carries only in-frame clones and drops some. The sample consists of over 400,000 clones, about 85% of them appearing once. Material for sequencing was PBMCs or T cells enriched from blood (not recorded which). These receptors came from a woman between 55 and 75 years old who had recovered from COVID-19. Both conserved end residues are part of each CDR3. A D gene is named only where the DNA matches it firmly. A row's size may be missing; if present it is once, few, many or a size class.

clone size,D gene,V gene,J gene,CDR3 DNA,CDR3 protein
-,-,TRBV18,TRBJ1-2,TGTGCCAGCTCCCCCGCAGGCGCTGTTGGCTACACCTTC,CASSPAGAVGYTF
-,-,TRBV29-1,TRBJ1-1,TGCAGCGCCTACCCCGGGACAAACACTGAAGCTTTCTTT,CSAYPGTNTEAFF
-,TRBD2,TRBV20-1,TRBJ2-4,TGCAGTGCTAGTGACCCTGGGGGGGAATGGATTCAGTACTTC,CSASDPGGEWIQYF
-,-,TRBV27,TRBJ1-2,TGTGCCAGCAGTTTGCGGGGGCGGGATGGCTACACCTTC,CASSLRGRDGYTF
-,TRBD1,TRBV19,TRBJ1-6,TGTGCCAGTAGGGGGACAGGAAGAGACTCACCCCTCCACTTT,CASRGTGRDSPLHF
-,-,TRBV2,TRBJ1-3,TGTGCCAGCAGCGACCCCAGGGGTAATGGAAACACCATATATTTT,CASSDPRGNGNTIYF
-,TRBD1,TRBV12-5,TRBJ2-3,TGTGCTAGTGGCAGGGGGAGCACAGATACGCAGTATTTT,CASGRGSTDTQYF
-,TRBD1,TRBV19,TRBJ2-7,TGTGCCAGTAGAGACGACAGGGTGACCTACGAGCAGTACTTC,CASRDDRVTYEQYF
-,TRBD1,TRBV18,TRBJ1-5,TGTGCCAGCTCATCCGGACAGGTTAGCAATCAGCCCCAGCATTTT,CASSSGQVSNQPQHF
-,TRBD1,TRBV5-4,TRBJ1-2,TGTGCCAGCAGCGGGGACAGGGGGTATGGCTACACCTTC,CASSGDRGYGYTF
-,-,TRBV24-1,TRBJ1-5,TGTGCCACCAGTGAACCAGGACAGAGCAATCAGCCCCAGCATTTT,CATSEPGQSNQPQHF
-,-,TRBV15,TRBJ1-5,TGTGCCACCAGCAGAGATCGGGACATCCATAGCAATCAGCCCCAGCATTTT,CATSRDRDIHSNQPQHF
once,-,TRBV14,TRBJ2-2,TGTGCCAGCAGCCAAGTTGGCAACACCGGGGAGCTGTTTTTT,CASSQVGNTGELFF